A single sample is the source of the 15 T cell receptor beta chains below, sequenced in a study of T cell responses to AZD1222 COVID-19 vaccine. Assay: immunoSEQ multiplex PCR; the TCRdb copy retains only in-frame clones and omits some. The sample lists some 140,000 clones, roughly 89% occurring once. The sequences come from peripheral blood, collected on day 0 of AZD1222 vaccination. These receptor sequences come from an adult in good health.

The V gene is TRBV4-2, the J gene TRBJ1-1, with a tentative D call TRBD1 (5 bases). The CDR3 loop spans 13 amino acids. V lost 1 base, J lost 11 bases, and 14 bases lay in between. Germline values: CDR1 LGHNA, CDR2 YNFKEQ. The CDR3 loop reads CASSQGGASNAFF. The CDR3 coding sequence is TGTGCCAGCAGCCAAGGCGGGGCCTCGAATGCTTTCTTT.

This clone occurred once. The J gene is TRBJ1-1, the V gene TRBV9; D not certain. Germline values: CDR1 SGDLS, CDR2 YYNGEE. V lost 4 bases, J lost 5 bases, and 6 bases lay in between. This CDR3 has 11 residues. CDR3 sequence reads: CASSPITEAFF. Written as DNA, the CDR3 is TGTGCCAGCAGCCCTATAACTGAAGCTTTCTTT.

This chain links TRBV29-1 with TRBJ1-2; 7 positions agree with TRBD1. V trimming: 7 bases; J trimming: 0 bases; junction bases outside the gene matches: 11. Germline V lookup: CDR1 SQVTM, CDR2 ANQGSEA. The CDR3 contains 15 residues. CDR3 sequence: CSALLQGEANYGYTF. DNA for the CDR3: TGCAGCGCCCTTCTGCAGGGGGAGGCTAACTATGGCTACACCTTC.

This chain uses TRBV10-3 with TRBJ2-1; TRBD2 matches 11 bases. The CDR3 totals 16 residues. From germline, CDR1 is ENHRY and CDR2 SYGVKD. The ends lost 6 bases at V and 2 bases at J; junction bases unmatched: 6. CDR3 sequence (DNA): TGTGCCATCAGAGAGGGACTAGCGGTTCCCTACAATGAGCAGTTCTTC. Translating it yields CAIREGLAVPYNEQFF.

The chain uses TRBV18 and TRBJ1-3, with D perhaps TRBD1 (5 bases). Germline-derived CDR1 and CDR2 are KGHSH and LQKENI. V lost 0 bases to trimming and J lost 4 bases, with 10 bases between them. The CDR3 is 15 amino acids. CDR3 in amino acids: CASSPPAGSGNTIYF. The CDR3 coding sequence is TGTGCCAGCTCACCACCTGCAGGGTCCGGAAACACCATATATTTT.

V is TRBV18 and J is TRBJ1-4, with a weak D call TRBD1 (5 bases). CDR3 size: 12 residues. CDR1 is KGHSH, CDR2 LQKENI, per germline. Trimming took 3 bases from V and 7 from J, leaving 6 bases between them. CDR3 region: CASSPQGEKLFF. The CDR3 bases are TGTGCCAGCTCACCGCAGGGTGAAAAACTGTTTTTT.

CDR3 residues: CASSLRDWSNQPQHF. DNA for the CDR3: TGTGCCAGCAGTTTGCGGGATTGGAGCAATCAGCCCCAGCATTTT. The chain is built from TRBV6-2 or TRBV6-3 and TRBJ1-5; D call uncertain. CDR3 length: 15 residues. Germline V gives CDR1 MNHEY, CDR2 SVGEGT. V lost 4 bases and J lost 1, with 11 bases in between.

The chain carries TRBV7-2 and TRBJ2-1; 12 bases align to TRBD2. The CDR3 runs to 16 residues. From germline, CDR1 is SGHTA and CDR2 FQGNSA. The V gene end was trimmed by 0 bases and the J gene end by 12 bases; junction bases not matched to a gene: 9. In DNA, the CDR3 is TGTGCCAGCAGCTTAGCTCTGACTAGCGGGAGAGGGTGGCAGTTCTTC. Its protein product is CASSLALTSGRGWQFF.

J is TRBJ1-1 and V is TRBV27, with D uncertain. Germline CDR1 reads MNHEY; CDR2 reads SMNVEV (reference sequence). CDR3 length: 12 amino acids. The ends were cut back, 5 bases at V and 4 bases at J, with 8 bases in the middle. The CDR3 loop reads CASSRGSTEAFF. CDR3 coding DNA: TGTGCCAGCAGTCGCGGGAGCACTGAAGCTTTCTTT.

This clone was counted only a few times. The CDR3 bases are TGCGCCAGCAGCCAAGATAGCGGGAGTTATTACGAGCAGTACTTC. This encodes CASSQDSGSYYEQYF. This chain joins TRBV5-1 and TRBJ2-7; 9 positions match TRBD2. Germline V gene sequence: CDR1 SGHRS, CDR2 YFSETQ. V lost 4 bases and J lost 4; bases outside the gene matches: 9. The CDR3 covers 15 residues.

The rearrangement links TRBV10-3 to TRBJ1-5; D is unclear. The CDR3 has 15 residues. Germline CDR1 ENHRY, CDR2 SYGVKD. Trimming removed 10 bases at V and 9 bases at J, with 25 bases between. This chain's CDR3 is CAKSADPTRGGPQHF. The CDR3 DNA reads TGTGCCAAGTCGGCAGACCCTACGCGAGGTGGGCCCCAGCATTTT.

The V call is TRBV19, the J call TRBJ2-3, with D unclear. CDR1 is LNHDA, CDR2 SQIVND, per germline (reference sequence). The CDR3 covers 16 residues. The V and J ends lost 2 bases and 1 base respectively, with 13 bases between them. The CDR3 sequence: CASSIIGQLRTDTQYF. The CDR3 DNA sequence: TGTGCCAGTAGTATAATCGGGCAATTGCGCACAGATACGCAGTATTTT.

The chain couples TRBV3-1 (or the pseudogene TRBV3-2) to TRBJ2-7, with D tentatively TRBD1 or TRBD2 (5 bases each). The CDR3 has 14 amino acids. Germline CDR1 is LGHDT and CDR2 is YNNKEL (reference sequence). The ends were cut back, 1 base at V and 6 bases at J, with 13 bases in the middle. This chain's CDR3 is CASSQVDAGSEQYF. The CDR3 nucleotides read TGTGCCAGCAGCCAAGTGGATGCAGGGAGCGAGCAGTACTTC.

The J gene is TRBJ2-1, the V gene TRBV5-1; 7 bases line up with TRBD1. The junction had 12 bases not matched to a gene; V was cut back by 3 bases and J by 9 bases. This CDR3 is built from 15 residues. Germline CDR1 and CDR2: SGHRS and YFSETQ. The CDR3 sequence is CASSYRQGGNSEQFF. In nucleotides, the CDR3 is TGCGCCAGCAGCTACCGACAGGGCGGCAATTCTGAGCAGTTCTTC.

The V call is TRBV7-2, the J call TRBJ1-3; D uncertain. Trimming cost V 3 bases and J 0 bases, with 9 bases left between them. The germline CDR1 and CDR2 sequences are SGHTA and FQGNSA. The CDR3 is made up of 15 amino acids. CDR3 protein: CASSFDWGSGNTIYF. CDR3 bases: TGTGCCAGCAGCTTCGATTGGGGCTCTGGAAACACCATATATTTT.